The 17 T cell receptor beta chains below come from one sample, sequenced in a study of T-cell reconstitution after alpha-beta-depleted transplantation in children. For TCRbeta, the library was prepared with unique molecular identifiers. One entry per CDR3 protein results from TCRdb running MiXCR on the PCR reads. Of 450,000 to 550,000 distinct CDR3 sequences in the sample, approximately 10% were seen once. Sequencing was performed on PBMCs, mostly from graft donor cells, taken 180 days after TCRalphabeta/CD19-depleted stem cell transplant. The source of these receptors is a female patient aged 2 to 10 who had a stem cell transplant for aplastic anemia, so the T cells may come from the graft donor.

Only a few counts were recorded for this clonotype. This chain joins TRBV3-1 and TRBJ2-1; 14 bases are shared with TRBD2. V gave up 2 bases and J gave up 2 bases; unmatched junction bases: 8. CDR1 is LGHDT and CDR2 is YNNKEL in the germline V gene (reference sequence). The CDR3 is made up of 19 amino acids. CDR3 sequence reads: CASSQPGLAGGRPYNEQFF. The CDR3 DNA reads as TGTGCCAGCAGCCAACCAGGACTAGCGGGAGGCCGTCCCTACAATGAGCAGTTCTTC.

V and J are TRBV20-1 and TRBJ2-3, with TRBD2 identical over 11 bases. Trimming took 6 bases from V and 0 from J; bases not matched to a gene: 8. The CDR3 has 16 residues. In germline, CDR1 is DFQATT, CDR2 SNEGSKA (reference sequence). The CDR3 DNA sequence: TGCAGTGCCATTCCCGGACTAGCGGGCAGCACAGATACGCAGTATTTT. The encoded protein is CSAIPGLAGSTDTQYF.

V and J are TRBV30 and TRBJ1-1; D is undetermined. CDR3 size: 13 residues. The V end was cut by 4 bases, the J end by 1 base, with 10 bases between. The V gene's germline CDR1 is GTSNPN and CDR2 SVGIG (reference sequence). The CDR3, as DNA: TGTGCCTGGAATCCGGAATGGAACACTGAAGCTTTCTTT. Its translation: CAWNPEWNTEAFF.

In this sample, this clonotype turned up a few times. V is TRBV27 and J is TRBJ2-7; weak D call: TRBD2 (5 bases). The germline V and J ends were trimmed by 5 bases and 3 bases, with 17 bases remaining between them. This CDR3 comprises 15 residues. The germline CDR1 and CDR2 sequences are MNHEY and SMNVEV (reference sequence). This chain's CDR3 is CASSPHRGSSYEQYV. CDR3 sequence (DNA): TGTGCCAGCAGTCCCCACCGGGGATCGAGCTACGAGCAGTACGTC.

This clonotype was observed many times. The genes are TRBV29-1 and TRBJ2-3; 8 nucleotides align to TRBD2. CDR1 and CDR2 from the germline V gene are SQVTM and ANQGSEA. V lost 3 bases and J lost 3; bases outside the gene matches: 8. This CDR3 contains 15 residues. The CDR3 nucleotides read TGCAGCGTTGAGGGAGGGGTAGCGGGAACAGATACGCAGTATTTT. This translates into CSVEGGVAGTDTQYF.

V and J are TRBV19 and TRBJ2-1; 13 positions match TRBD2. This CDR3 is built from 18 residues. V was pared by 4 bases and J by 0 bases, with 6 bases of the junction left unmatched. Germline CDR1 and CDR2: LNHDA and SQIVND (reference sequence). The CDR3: CASSTTGLAGPSYNEQFF. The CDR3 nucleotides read TGTGCCAGTAGTACCACGGGACTAGCGGGACCCTCCTACAATGAGCAGTTCTTC.

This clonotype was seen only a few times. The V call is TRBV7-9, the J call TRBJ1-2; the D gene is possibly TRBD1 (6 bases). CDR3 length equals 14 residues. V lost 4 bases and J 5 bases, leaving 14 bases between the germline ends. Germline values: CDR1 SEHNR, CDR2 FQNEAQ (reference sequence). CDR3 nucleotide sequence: TGTGCCAGCAGCTCCCCCGCTACAGGGTATGGCTACACCTTC. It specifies CASSSPATGYGYTF.

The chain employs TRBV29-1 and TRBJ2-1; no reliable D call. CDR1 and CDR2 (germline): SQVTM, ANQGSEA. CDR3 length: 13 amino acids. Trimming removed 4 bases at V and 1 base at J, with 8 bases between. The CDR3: CSVGRLSYNEQFF. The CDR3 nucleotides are TGCAGCGTTGGGAGACTGTCCTACAATGAGCAGTTCTTC.

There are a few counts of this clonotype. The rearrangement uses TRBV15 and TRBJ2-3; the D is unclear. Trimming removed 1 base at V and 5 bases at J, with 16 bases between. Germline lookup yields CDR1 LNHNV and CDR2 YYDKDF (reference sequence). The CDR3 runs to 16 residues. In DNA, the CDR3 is TGTGCCACCAGCAGAGTCCCTGGGGTTGTTTTAGATACGCAGTATTTT. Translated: CATSRVPGVVLDTQYF.

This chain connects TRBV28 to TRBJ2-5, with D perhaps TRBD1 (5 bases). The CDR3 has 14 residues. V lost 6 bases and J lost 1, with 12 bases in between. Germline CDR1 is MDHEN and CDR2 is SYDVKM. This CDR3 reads CASSPPGFQETQYF. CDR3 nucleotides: TGTGCCAGCAGCCCCCCAGGGTTCCAAGAGACCCAGTACTTC.

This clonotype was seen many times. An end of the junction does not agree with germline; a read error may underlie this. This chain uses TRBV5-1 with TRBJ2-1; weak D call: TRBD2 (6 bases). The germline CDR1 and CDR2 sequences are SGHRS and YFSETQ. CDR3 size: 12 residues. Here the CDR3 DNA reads TGTGCCAGCAGTTTGGAGGGCAATGAGCAGTTCTTC. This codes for CASSLEGNEQFF. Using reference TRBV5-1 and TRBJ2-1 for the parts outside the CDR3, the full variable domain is KAGVTQTPRYLIKTRGQQVTLSCSPISGHRSVSWYQQTPGQGLQFLFEYFSETQRNKGNFPGRFSGRQFSNSRSEMNVSTLELGDSALYLCASSLEGNEQFFGPGTRLTVL.

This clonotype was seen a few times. The CDR3 loop is CSVRRGLRETQYF. The CDR3 nucleotides read TGCAGCGTTCGCCGTGGGCTACGGGAGACCCAGTACTTC. The rearrangement joins TRBV29-1 to TRBJ2-5; unclear D gene. The CDR3 covers 13 residues. Germline values: CDR1 SQVTM, CDR2 ANQGSEA. V gave up 5 bases and J gave up 5 bases, with 15 bases separating them.

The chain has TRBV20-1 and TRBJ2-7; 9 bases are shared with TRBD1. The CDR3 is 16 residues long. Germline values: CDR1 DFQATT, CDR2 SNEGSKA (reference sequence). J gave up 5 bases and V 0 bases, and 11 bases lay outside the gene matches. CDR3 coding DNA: TGCAGTGCTAGAGATGAGGGGACAGGGAAGATCGACGAGCAGTACTTC. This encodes CSARDEGTGKIDEQYF.

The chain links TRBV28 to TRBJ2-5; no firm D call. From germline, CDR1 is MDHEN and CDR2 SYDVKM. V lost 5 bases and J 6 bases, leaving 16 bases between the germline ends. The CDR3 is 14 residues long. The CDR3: CASSTPGVAKTQYF. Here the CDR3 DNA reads TGTGCCAGCAGTACGCCAGGAGTAGCAAAGACCCAGTACTTC.

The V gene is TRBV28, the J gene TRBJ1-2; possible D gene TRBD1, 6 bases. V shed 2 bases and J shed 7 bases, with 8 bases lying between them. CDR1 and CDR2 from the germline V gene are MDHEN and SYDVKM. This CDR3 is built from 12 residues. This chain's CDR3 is CASSLNRAGYTF. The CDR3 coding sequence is TGTGCCAGCAGTTTAAACAGGGCTGGCTACACCTTC.

CDR3 DNA: TGTGCTAGTGGCCTATGGAGCCAGGGGGCCGGGGAGCAGTACGTC. Amino acids: CASGLWSQGAGEQYV. This chain links TRBV12-5 with TRBJ2-7; TRBD1 matches at 8 bases. Losses at the gene ends were 6 bases for V and 7 bases for J; bases not matched to a gene: 14. CDR3 size: 15 residues. CDR1 LGHNT and CDR2 FRNRAP come from the germline V gene.

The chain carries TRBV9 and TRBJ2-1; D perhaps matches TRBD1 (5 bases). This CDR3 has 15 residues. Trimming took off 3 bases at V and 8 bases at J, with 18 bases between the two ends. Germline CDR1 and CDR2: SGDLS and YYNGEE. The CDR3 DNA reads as TGTGCCAGCAGCGCAGGGTATGGATTGTTGGATGAGCAGTTCTTC. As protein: CASSAGYGLLDEQFF.